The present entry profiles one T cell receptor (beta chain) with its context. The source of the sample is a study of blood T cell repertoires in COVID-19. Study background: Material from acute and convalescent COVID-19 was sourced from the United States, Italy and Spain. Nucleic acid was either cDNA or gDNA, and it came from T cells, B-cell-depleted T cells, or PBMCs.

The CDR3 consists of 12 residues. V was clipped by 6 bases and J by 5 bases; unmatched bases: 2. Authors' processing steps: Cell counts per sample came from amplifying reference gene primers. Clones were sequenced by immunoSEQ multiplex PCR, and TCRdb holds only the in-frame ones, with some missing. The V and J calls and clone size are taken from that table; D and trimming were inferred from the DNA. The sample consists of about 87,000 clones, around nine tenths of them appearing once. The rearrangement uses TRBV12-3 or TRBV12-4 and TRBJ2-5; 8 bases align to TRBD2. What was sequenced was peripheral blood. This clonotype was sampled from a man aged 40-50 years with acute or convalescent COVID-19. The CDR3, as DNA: TGTGCCAGCAGGCCGGGGGGGGAGACCCAGTACTTC. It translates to CASRPGGETQYF.